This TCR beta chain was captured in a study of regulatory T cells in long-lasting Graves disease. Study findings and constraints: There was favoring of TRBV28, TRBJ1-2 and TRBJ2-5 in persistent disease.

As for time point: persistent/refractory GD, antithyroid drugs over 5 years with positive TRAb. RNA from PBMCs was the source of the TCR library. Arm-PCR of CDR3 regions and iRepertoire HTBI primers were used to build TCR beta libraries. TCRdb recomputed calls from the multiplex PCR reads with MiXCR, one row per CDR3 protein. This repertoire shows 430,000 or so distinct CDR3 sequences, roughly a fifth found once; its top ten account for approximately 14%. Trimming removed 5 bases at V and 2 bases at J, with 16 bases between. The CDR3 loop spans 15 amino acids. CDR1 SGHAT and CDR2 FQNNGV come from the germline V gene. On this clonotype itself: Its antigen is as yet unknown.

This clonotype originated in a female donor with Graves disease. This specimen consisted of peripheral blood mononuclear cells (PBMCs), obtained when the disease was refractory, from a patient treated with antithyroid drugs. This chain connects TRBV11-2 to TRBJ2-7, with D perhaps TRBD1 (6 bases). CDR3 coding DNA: TGTGCCAGCAGCCAACAGCGCCGGACAGCCTACGAGCAGTACTTC. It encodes CASSQQRRTAYEQYF. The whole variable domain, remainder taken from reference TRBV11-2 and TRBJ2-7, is EAGVAQSPRYKIIEKRQSVAFWCNPISGHATLYWYQQILGQGPKLLIQFQNNGVVDDSQLPKDRFSAERLKGVDSTLKIQPAKLEDSAVYLCASSQQRRTAYEQYFGPGTRLTVT.